This T cell receptor beta chain came from a study of blood T cell repertoires in COVID-19. TCRdb's table, derived via immunoSEQ multiplex PCR, lists solely in-frame clones and lacks some. Of roughly 21,000 clones in the sample, 83% were seen once. V shed 6 bases, J shed 3 bases, and the junction held 8 bases outside the gene matches. The length of the CDR3 is 15 residues. CDR1 KGHSH and CDR2 LQKENI come from the germline V gene. Sequencing was carried out using peripheral blood. This sequence was found in a human donor in a cohort sampled during active COVID-19. The gene calls are TRBV18 and TRBJ2-3; TRBD1 aligns across 8 bases. The CDR3 DNA sequence: TGTGCCAGCTCGTCCAGACAGGGGAAGACAGATACGCAGTATTTT. This codes for CASSSRQGKTDTQYF.